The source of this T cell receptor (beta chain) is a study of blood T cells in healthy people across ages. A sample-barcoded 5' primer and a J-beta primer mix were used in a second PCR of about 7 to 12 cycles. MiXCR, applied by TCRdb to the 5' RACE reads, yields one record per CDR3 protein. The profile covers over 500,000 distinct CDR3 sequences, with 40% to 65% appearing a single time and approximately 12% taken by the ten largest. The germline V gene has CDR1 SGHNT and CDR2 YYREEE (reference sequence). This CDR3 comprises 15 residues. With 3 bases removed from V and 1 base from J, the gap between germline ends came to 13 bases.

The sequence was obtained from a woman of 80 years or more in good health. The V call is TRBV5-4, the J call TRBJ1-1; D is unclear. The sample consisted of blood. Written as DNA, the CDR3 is TGTGCCAGCAGCTCCCCTTTCTCGTCGAACACTGAAGCTTTCTTT. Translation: CASSSPFSSNTEAFF.